Reported below is one TCR beta chain. What it binds is unknown. The data belong to a study of T cell responses to AZD1222 COVID-19 vaccine. Study results and caveats: As reported, nearly half of all spike-specific TCRs target variant regions that are unmutated. When two AZD1222 doses had been given, Spike-specific TCR breadth and depth rose.

TCRdb's copy holds only in-frame clones and misses some; the assay was immunoSEQ multiplex PCR. The table has some 130,000 clones, approximately 88% seen once. V lost 1 base to trimming and J lost 3 bases, with 14 bases between them. Germline loops: CDR1 SGHRS, CDR2 YFSETQ. This CDR3 has 15 amino acids. This sequence joins TRBV5-1 and TRBJ2-7; D not certain. This receptor was taken from an adult in good health. The sample was peripheral blood, taken on day 0 of AZD1222 vaccination. The CDR3 protein is CASSLMGGERYEQYF. As DNA, the CDR3 is TGCGCCAGCAGCTTGATGGGCGGTGAACGCTACGAGCAGTACTTC.